The 29 T cell receptor beta chains presented below share a single source sample, sequenced in a study of blood T cells in healthy people across ages. Using a J-beta primer mix together with a sample-barcoded 5' primer, a second PCR was run for about 6 to 12 cycles. Each CDR3 protein gets one entry after TCRdb re-called the 5' RACE reads with MiXCR. The sample shows approximately 1.5 million distinct CDR3 sequences, 30% to 35% of them seen only once. Sequencing was performed on blood. The source is a woman aged 25 to 39 in good health.

This clonotype showed up just a few times. One end of the junction fails to match germline, which may point to a read error. The chain recombines TRBV28 with TRBJ2-5, with 7 bases aligning to TRBD2. The germline V gene encodes CDR1 MDHEN and CDR2 SYDVKM. CDR3 size: 14 residues. DNA for the CDR3: TGTGCCAGCAGTGCTGGGGGGGACGGCGAGAACCAGTACTTC. Its protein is CASSAGGDGENQYF. The complete variable domain, with remaining parts taken from reference TRBV28 and TRBJ2-5, reads DVKVTQSSRYLVKRTGEKVFLECVQDMDHENMFWYRQDPGLGLRLIYFSYDVKMKEKGDIPEGYSVSREKKERFSLILESASTNQTSMYLCASSAGGDGENQYFGPGTRLLVL.

This clonotype appeared a few times. The genes are TRBV9 and TRBJ1-2, with D possibly TRBD1 on 5 matching bases. CDR3 length: 13 amino acids. Germline assignment: CDR1 SGDLS and CDR2 YYNGEE. V dropped 4 bases and J dropped 8 bases, with 15 bases sitting between them. The CDR3 region has the DNA TGTGCCAGCAGCAAGGGGAATCTGGAAGGCTACACCTTC. Translating it yields CASSKGNLEGYTF.

The chain combines TRBV7-2 with TRBJ2-7; no clear D gene. The germline gives CDR1 SGHTA, CDR2 FQGNSA. The ends were cut back, 0 bases at V and 2 bases at J, with 14 bases in the middle. The length of the CDR3 is 16 residues. The CDR3 DNA is TGTGCCAGCAGCTTAGCGCTTCGGAGCCATACCTACGAGCAGTACTTC. This gives the protein CASSLALRSHTYEQYF.

This clonotype was observed a few times. The chain couples TRBV9 to TRBJ2-5, with D possibly being TRBD1 or TRBD2 (5 bases each). Germline loops: CDR1 SGDLS, CDR2 YYNGEE. The CDR3 is 15 amino acids. Trimming pared 0 bases from V and 1 base from J, leaving 10 bases between. This CDR3 is CASSVDLGRQETQYF. The CDR3, as DNA: TGTGCCAGCAGCGTAGATTTGGGACGCCAAGAGACCCAGTACTTC.

This chain joins TRBV30 and TRBJ2-1, with 11 bases fitting TRBD2. CDR1 GTSNPN and CDR2 SVGIG come from the germline V gene (reference sequence). CDR3 length: 16 amino acids. Trimming cost V 4 bases and J 7 bases; bases outside gene matches: 12. The CDR3 DNA is TGTGCCTGGATATCGCAGCTAGCGGGGGGAGGGAATGAGCAGTTCTTC. This encodes CAWISQLAGGGNEQFF.

This clonotype occurred a few times. J is TRBJ1-2 and V is TRBV27, with D unresolved. The CDR3 spans 16 residues. Germline lookup yields CDR1 MNHEY and CDR2 SMNVEV (reference sequence). Trimming removed 4 bases at V and 2 bases at J, with 17 bases between. Written as DNA, the CDR3 is TGTGCCAGCAGTTCCCCTTCGGCAACGATAAACTATGGCTACACCTTC. Residues: CASSSPSATINYGYTF.

This clonotype showed up just a few times. The chain has TRBV20-1 and TRBJ2-7, with D perhaps matching TRBD1 or TRBD2 (5 bases each). The CDR3 length is 17 residues. Per the germline V gene, CDR1 is DFQATT and CDR2 is SNEGSKA (reference sequence). The germline V and J ends were trimmed by 7 bases and 3 bases, with 28 bases remaining between them. CDR3 nucleotides: TGCAGTGGACGGTCCCCCGCCGACGCTGGTGGGGGCTACGAGCAGTACTTC. This gives the protein CSGRSPADAGGGYEQYF.

The chain has TRBV3-1 and TRBJ2-7; a weak D match, TRBD2 (6 bases). The length of the CDR3 is 12 residues. The germline CDR1 and CDR2 sequences are LGHDT and YNNKEL (reference sequence). Between the trimmed V and J ends, which lost 4 bases and 9 bases, there was a span of 13 bases. For the CDR3, the DNA is TGTGCCAGCAGCCTCGGGGCGGGGTTGCAGTACTTC. Its protein is CASSLGAGLQYF.

The gene calls are TRBV7-3 and TRBJ2-3, with 7 bases that match TRBD2. The germline V gene has CDR1 SGHTA and CDR2 FQGTGA. The CDR3 has 16 amino acids. J lost 3 bases, V lost 5 bases, and 11 bases had no gene match. The CDR3 DNA follows: TGTGCCAGCAGCCGGGGGATCGGGGGAGGGACAGATACGCAGTATTTT. This gives the protein CASSRGIGGGTDTQYF.

This clonotype turned up a few times. The DNA for the CDR3 is TGTGCCACCAGTGATGGACAGGGCGGTGCCCAAGAGACCCAGTACTTC. Residues: CATSDGQGGAQETQYF. This chain links TRBV24-1 with TRBJ2-5, with TRBD1 identical over 8 bases. J gave up 1 base and V 3 bases, and 6 bases lay outside the gene matches. The germline V gene has CDR1 KGHDR and CDR2 SFDVKD. The CDR3 contains 16 residues.

The chain combines TRBV20-1 with TRBJ2-1, with 8 bases aligning to TRBD2. The V and J ends lost 1 base and 0 bases, in that order; junction bases with no gene match: 8. Germline CDR1 and CDR2: DFQATT and SNEGSKA (reference sequence). CDR3 length equals 17 residues. The CDR3 bases are TGCAGTGCTAGAGCCACTAGCGGCTCGAGCTCCTACAATGAGCAGTTCTTC. Protein: CSARATSGSSSYNEQFF.

J is TRBJ2-1 and V is TRBV9; tentative D call: TRBD2 (6 bases). Germline CDR1 SGDLS, CDR2 YYNGEE. The CDR3 extends over 15 amino acids. V lost 0 bases to trimming and J lost 2 bases, with 9 bases between them. The CDR3 DNA reads TGTGCCAGCAGCGTAGACCAGCGGGCCTACAATGAGCAGTTCTTC. Its protein product is CASSVDQRAYNEQFF. Full variable domain (remainder filled in from reference TRBV9 and TRBJ2-1): DSGVTQTPKHLITATGQRVTLRCSPRSGDLSVYWYQQSLDQGLQFLIQYYNGEERAKGNILERFSAQQFPDLHSELNLSSLELGDSALYFCASSVDQRAYNEQFFGPGTRLTVL.

The chain combines TRBV3-1 with TRBJ2-5; D remains ambiguous. The CDR3 contains 15 residues. Trimming shortened V by 8 bases and J by 2 bases, and 18 bases separated the two germline ends. Germline V gene data show CDR1 as LGHDT and CDR2 as YNNKEL (reference sequence). This chain's CDR3 is CASRPRDRVQETQYF. DNA for the CDR3: TGTGCCAGCCGCCCAAGAGACCGGGTACAAGAGACCCAGTACTTC.

V is TRBV5-5 and J is TRBJ2-3, with 7 positions matching TRBD1. CDR3 length: 16 amino acids. Trimming took 3 bases from V and 4 from J; bases not matched to a gene: 11. In germline, CDR1 is SGHKS, CDR2 YYEKEE (reference sequence). The CDR3 bases are TGTGCCAGCAGCTCGCTACTAACAGGGGCGGCAGATACGCAGTATTTT. Encoded protein: CASSSLLTGAADTQYF.

Ten or more counts support this clonotype. The rearrangement joins TRBV12-3 or TRBV12-4 to TRBJ2-1; TRBD2 is a possible D gene (6 bases). There are 15 residues in the CDR3. Trimming took off 6 bases at V and 4 bases at J, with 16 bases between the two ends. CDR3 loop: CASSSHSGPYNEQFF. CDR3 sequence (DNA): TGTGCCAGCAGCTCCCACAGCGGGCCTTACAATGAGCAGTTCTTC.

This chain uses TRBV27 with TRBJ2-5; 7 bases are shared with TRBD1. The DNA end is more similar to TRBJ2-7, so the J call may be wrong. CDR1 and CDR2 (germline): MNHEY, SMNVEV (reference sequence). This CDR3 region has 15 residues. The CDR3 DNA reads as TGTGCCAGCAGTTCGTCCGGGCAGGGGGCCTACGAGCAGTACTTC. Amino acids: CASSSSGQGAYEQYF.

This chain links TRBV7-9 with TRBJ2-7; D is tentatively TRBD1 or TRBD2 (6 bases each). Trimming stripped 5 bases from V and 4 bases from J, with 21 bases between. The germline V gene has CDR1 SEHNR and CDR2 FQNEAQ (reference sequence). The CDR3 is 16 amino acids. CDR3 loop: CASSQAGGGAIYEQYF. CDR3 sequence (DNA): TGTGCCAGCAGCCAAGCCGGAGGGGGAGCTATTTACGAGCAGTACTTC.

In this sample, this clonotype turned up a few times. The rearrangement links TRBV29-1 to TRBJ2-1, with 12 bases identical to TRBD2. CDR3 length: 14 residues. V trimming: 6 bases; J trimming: 8 bases; junction bases outside the gene matches: 8. Germline CDR1 and CDR2: SQVTM and ANQGSEA. CDR3 loop: CSVPLAGGIYEQFF. The CDR3 DNA sequence: TGCAGCGTCCCACTAGCGGGGGGTATCTATGAGCAGTTCTTC.

This clonotype was picked up a small number of times. The genes are TRBV20-1 and TRBJ2-2, with a tentative D call TRBD1 (6 bases). CDR1 and CDR2 from the germline V gene are DFQATT and SNEGSKA (reference sequence). V lost 1 base and J 0 bases, leaving 6 bases between the germline ends. The CDR3 contains 14 residues. CDR3: CSARGTANTGELFF. CDR3 bases: TGCAGTGCTAGAGGGACAGCGAACACCGGGGAGCTGTTTTTT.

This clonotype was observed many times. The rearrangement joins TRBV29-1 to TRBJ2-3; 12 nucleotides agree with TRBD2. The CDR3 loop spans 17 amino acids. V trimming: 7 bases; J trimming: 1 base; junction bases outside the gene matches: 12. Germline V CDR1 and CDR2: SQVTM, ANQGSEA. The CDR3 loop is CSAAGLGTSGRTDTQYF. The CDR3 region has the DNA TGCAGCGCCGCTGGATTGGGGACTAGCGGGCGCACAGATACGCAGTATTTT.

This clonotype has just a few counts. The V call is TRBV7-9, the J call TRBJ2-3; D is unresolved. Looked up from germline, CDR1 is SEHNR and CDR2 is FQNEAQ (reference sequence). V was trimmed by 8 bases and J by 2 bases, leaving 11 bases between them. The CDR3 consists of 13 residues. The DNA of the CDR3 is TGTGCCAGCCCGGGCGACCACACAGATACGCAGTATTTT. It encodes CASPGDHTDTQYF.

This clonotype was seen more than once but under ten times. The rearrangement uses TRBV20-1 and TRBJ2-2; perhaps TRBD2 as D (6 bases). The V gene lost 1 base and the J gene lost 4 bases, with 16 bases spanning the gap. The germline gives CDR1 DFQATT, CDR2 SNEGSKA (reference sequence). The CDR3 is made up of 16 amino acids. The CDR3 reads CSARGPLGGTTGELFF. The CDR3 nucleotides are TGCAGTGCTAGAGGCCCTCTGGGCGGGACCACCGGGGAGCTGTTTTTT.

The chain joins TRBV20-1 to TRBJ2-5; possibly TRBD1 or TRBD2 for D (5 bases each). Germline V gene data show CDR1 as DFQATT and CDR2 as SNEGSKA (reference sequence). The CDR3 spans 16 residues. Trimming took off 0 bases at V and 11 bases at J, with 25 bases between the two ends. DNA of the CDR3: TGCAGTGCTAGAGATGAGGGCTTACCCACTCTAGGGGAGCAGTACTTC. Protein sequence: CSARDEGLPTLGEQYF.

Only a few counts were recorded for this clonotype. The chain uses TRBV27 and TRBJ2-6, with TRBD1 matching 8 bases. This CDR3 contains 18 residues. Germline V CDR1 and CDR2: MNHEY, SMNVEV (reference sequence). J gave up 3 bases and V 4 bases, and 11 bases lay outside the gene matches. CDR3 DNA sequence: TGTGCCAGCAGTTCCCCCCGTGGACAGGGCGGTGGGGCCAACGTCCTGACTTTC. Translation gives CASSSPRGQGGGANVLTF.

J is TRBJ2-1 and V is TRBV27; no clear D gene. The CDR3 loop spans 13 amino acids. Germline loops: CDR1 MNHEY, CDR2 SMNVEV (reference sequence). The germline V and J ends were trimmed by 0 bases and 6 bases, with 6 bases remaining between them. CDR3 amino acids: CASSLSFLNEQFF. Written as DNA, the CDR3 is TGTGCCAGCAGTTTATCTTTCCTCAATGAGCAGTTCTTC.

This chain links TRBV12-5 with TRBJ1-1; 8 bases fit TRBD1. CDR1 is LGHNT, CDR2 FRNRAP, per germline. With 4 bases clipped from V and 1 base from J, the junction kept 8 bases outside the gene matches. CDR3 size: 16 residues. In DNA form, the CDR3 reads TGTGCTAGTGGTTCCCCCGGAGGGACAGGGAACACTGAAGCTTTCTTT. It specifies CASGSPGGTGNTEAFF.

The V and J genes are TRBV5-1 and TRBJ2-2; no reliable D call. The V and J ends lost 4 bases and 4 bases respectively, with 17 bases between them. Germline V CDR1 and CDR2: SGHRS, YFSETQ. The CDR3 covers 16 residues. CDR3 bases: TGCGCCAGCAGCCCGGATGGTAGGTCCAGCACCGGGGAGCTGTTTTTT. Translated: CASSPDGRSSTGELFF.

The chain uses TRBV7-9 and TRBJ2-3; D is ambiguous. The V end was cut by 1 base, the J end by 3 bases, with 11 bases between. CDR1 is SEHNR and CDR2 is FQNEAQ in the germline V gene (reference sequence). CDR3 length: 15 amino acids. The CDR3 nucleotides are TGTGCCAGCAGCTTAGTCCTAGGGATGACAGATACGCAGTATTTT. Its translation is CASSLVLGMTDTQYF.

This clonotype appeared a few times. The rearrangement joins TRBV5-5 to TRBJ1-6; D gene uncertain. Germline loops: CDR1 SGHKS, CDR2 YYEKEE (reference sequence). The CDR3 contains 15 residues. V was pared by 6 bases and J by 7 bases, with 17 bases between. CDR3 nucleotide sequence: TGTGCCAGCAACTCCGCCTCAGAGACCAATTCACCCCTCCACTTT. It translates to CASNSASETNSPLHF.